Listed below are T cell receptor beta chains from one sample, sequenced in a study of blood T cell repertoires in COVID-19. Assay: immunoSEQ multiplex PCR; the TCRdb copy retains only in-frame clones and omits some. Of 100,000 to 150,000 clones listed, about 85% are singletons. The sequencing sample was made of peripheral blood. Receptors were obtained from a man between 40 and 49 years old with active or convalescent COVID-19. Both conserved end residues are trimmed from each CDR3. D genes are given only for firm matches. Rows may omit the clone size; those that give it use once, few, many or a size class.

J: TRBJ1-5
V: TRBV29-1
D: NA
size: NA
CDR3: SVGKSAGPWGNQPQH

J: TRBJ2-3
V: TRBV29-1
D: TRBD2
size: NA
CDR3: SVQLAADTQY

J: TRBJ1-5
V: TRBV5-1
D: NA
size: NA
CDR3: ASSPGGFVGEFQPQH

J: TRBJ1-3
V: TRBV5-6
D: NA
size: NA
CDR3: ASLPRGSEDTIY

J: TRBJ2-4
V: TRBV15
D: NA
size: NA
CDR3: ATSRKGWNIQY

J: TRBJ1-1
V: TRBV5-1
D: NA
size: NA
CDR3: ASSLGQSGTEAF

J: TRBJ1-2
V: TRBV19
D: NA
size: NA
CDR3: ASSIGGRGAATNYGYT

J: TRBJ2-3
V: TRBV19
D: NA
size: NA
CDR3: ASSQGWGTDTQY

J: TRBJ1-1
V: TRBV7-2
D: NA
size: NA
CDR3: ASSPGQKVNTEAF

J: TRBJ2-7
V: TRBV6-5
D: TRBD1
size: NA
CDR3: ASRSTGVDRYEQY

J: TRBJ2-1
V: TRBV19
D: TRBD2
size: NA
CDR3: ASSIDLALAGTEQF

J: TRBJ1-1
V: TRBV14
D: TRBD1
size: once
CDR3: ASRKTGWNTEAF

J: TRBJ1-2
V: TRBV7-9
D: TRBD1
size: many
CDR3: ASSLTGGTDYGYT

J: TRBJ2-7
V: TRBV7-2
D: TRBD2
size: NA
CDR3: ASSPGGGSYEQY

J: TRBJ1-1
V: TRBV6-6
D: TRBD1
size: NA
CDR3: ASARGQLEAF

J: TRBJ2-1
V: TRBV6-5
D: TRBD2
size: once
CDR3: ATQLLAGGYDEQF

J: TRBJ1-4
V: TRBV5-1
D: TRBD1
size: NA
CDR3: ASSNGQGENEKLF

J: TRBJ2-1
V: TRBV9
D: TRBD2
size: NA
CDR3: ASSVDGGGANEQF

J: TRBJ1-2
V: TRBV11-2
D: TRBD1
size: NA
CDR3: ASSRGDDRASNYGYT